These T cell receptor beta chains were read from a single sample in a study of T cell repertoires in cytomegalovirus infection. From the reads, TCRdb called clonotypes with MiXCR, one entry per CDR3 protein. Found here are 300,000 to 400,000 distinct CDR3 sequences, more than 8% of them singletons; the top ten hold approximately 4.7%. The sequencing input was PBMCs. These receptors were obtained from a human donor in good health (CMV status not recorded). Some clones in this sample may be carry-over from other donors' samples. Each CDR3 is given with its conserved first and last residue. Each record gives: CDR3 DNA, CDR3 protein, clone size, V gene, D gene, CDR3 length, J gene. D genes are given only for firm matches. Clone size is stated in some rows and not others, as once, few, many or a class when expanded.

cdr3_nt: TGTGCCAGCAGCTTAGAAGTCCAGGGGAACTATGGCTACACCTTC
cdr3_aa: CASSLEVQGNYGYTF
clone_size: few
v_call: TRBV7-2
d_call: NA
cdr3_length: 15
j_call: TRBJ1-2

cdr3_nt: TGTGCCAGCAGCCCCCAGGGGGCGGACTATGGCTTCACCTTC
cdr3_aa: CASSPQGADYGFTF
clone_size: NA
v_call: TRBV7-9
d_call: TRBD1
cdr3_length: 14
j_call: TRBJ1-2

cdr3_nt: NA
cdr3_aa: CISVPEALAGFEWSKGYTF
clone_size: NA
v_call: TRBV7-5
d_call: NA
cdr3_length: 19
j_call: TRBJ1-2

cdr3_nt: TGTGCCAGCAGCCTCGGACAGGCCAACTATGGCTACACCTTC
cdr3_aa: CASSLGQANYGYTF
clone_size: many
v_call: TRBV7-2
d_call: TRBD1
cdr3_length: 14
j_call: TRBJ1-2

cdr3_nt: TGTGCCAGCAGTCCAATGGGGGCGGTTCAGAACGAGCAGTACTTC
cdr3_aa: CASSPMGAVQNEQYF
clone_size: few
v_call: TRBV7-9
d_call: NA
cdr3_length: 15
j_call: TRBJ2-7

cdr3_nt: TGTGCCAGCAGTTTAAAGGACCGGAAGACCCAGTACTTC
cdr3_aa: CASSLKDRKTQYF
clone_size: few
v_call: TRBV12-3/TRBV12-4
d_call: NA
cdr3_length: 13
j_call: TRBJ2-5

cdr3_nt: TGTGCCAGCAGCCACGGACTAGCGGGAGGTTACGAGCAGTACTTC
cdr3_aa: CASSHGLAGGYEQYF
clone_size: few
v_call: TRBV11-2
d_call: TRBD2
cdr3_length: 15
j_call: TRBJ2-7

cdr3_nt: TGTGCCATCAGTGAGTTTAATAGCGGGAGGGTAAGCTCCTACGAGCAGTACTTC
cdr3_aa: CAISEFNSGRVSSYEQYF
clone_size: many
v_call: TRBV10-3
d_call: TRBD2
cdr3_length: 18
j_call: TRBJ2-7

cdr3_nt: TGTGCCAGCAGCTTGGATCGGACAGCCCAAGTTAGCAATCAGCCCCAGCATTTT
cdr3_aa: CASSLDRTAQVSNQPQHF
clone_size: NA
v_call: TRBV5-6
d_call: NA
cdr3_length: 18
j_call: TRBJ1-5

cdr3_nt: TGCAGTGCAACTCCGCCCCAGGGGACAAGTACCTTC
cdr3_aa: CSATPPQGTSTF
clone_size: NA
v_call: TRBV20-1
d_call: NA
cdr3_length: 12
j_call: TRBJ1-2

cdr3_nt: TGCAGTGCTAGCATGGGGGAGGAAAGTCGATCAACGCAGTATTTT
cdr3_aa: CSASMGEESRSTQYF
clone_size: NA
v_call: TRBV20-1
d_call: NA
cdr3_length: 15
j_call: TRBJ2-3

cdr3_nt: TGTGCCAGCAGACGGGGCAGTTATAGCAATCAGCCCCAGCATTTT
cdr3_aa: CASRRGSYSNQPQHF
clone_size: few
v_call: TRBV12-3/TRBV12-4
d_call: NA
cdr3_length: 15
j_call: TRBJ1-5

cdr3_nt: TGTGCCAGCAGCTCGGACAGCCTTTTACAAGAGACCCAGTACTTC
cdr3_aa: CASSSDSLLQETQYF
clone_size: NA
v_call: TRBV7-2
d_call: NA
cdr3_length: 15
j_call: TRBJ2-5

cdr3_nt: TGCAGTGCTAGTCCAGCGGGGGGGAGTAGGAAAGATACGCAGTATTTT
cdr3_aa: CSASPAGGSRKDTQYF
clone_size: NA
v_call: TRBV20-1
d_call: TRBD2
cdr3_length: 16
j_call: TRBJ2-3

cdr3_nt: TGTGCCAGCAAAGGGACAGTTGGGGGAGCTTTCTTT
cdr3_aa: CASKGTVGGAFF
clone_size: NA
v_call: TRBV6-5
d_call: TRBD1
cdr3_length: 12
j_call: TRBJ1-1

cdr3_nt: TGTGCCAGCACTTTGGGCTCGAATGAGCAGTTCTTC
cdr3_aa: CASTLGSNEQFF
clone_size: NA
v_call: TRBV5-6
d_call: NA
cdr3_length: 12
j_call: TRBJ2-1

cdr3_nt: TGTGCCAGCCTAGCCGGGGGGAGCTACGAGCAGTACTTC
cdr3_aa: CASLAGGSYEQYF
clone_size: NA
v_call: TRBV18
d_call: TRBD2
cdr3_length: 13
j_call: TRBJ2-7

cdr3_nt: TGTGCCAGCAGTTTACCACCCGGGGGGTCACCCCTCCACTTT
cdr3_aa: CASSLPPGGSPLHF
clone_size: few
v_call: TRBV28
d_call: NA
cdr3_length: 14
j_call: TRBJ1-6

cdr3_nt: TGCAGTGCTAGAGTAGGCAGGCCGCCCTACGAGCAGTACTTC
cdr3_aa: CSARVGRPPYEQYF
clone_size: NA
v_call: TRBV20-1
d_call: NA
cdr3_length: 14
j_call: TRBJ2-7

cdr3_nt: TGTGCCATCAGTGAGCAGGAGGGGTGGGATGAGCAGTTCTTC
cdr3_aa: CAISEQEGWDEQFF
clone_size: many
v_call: TRBV10-3
d_call: NA
cdr3_length: 14
j_call: TRBJ2-1